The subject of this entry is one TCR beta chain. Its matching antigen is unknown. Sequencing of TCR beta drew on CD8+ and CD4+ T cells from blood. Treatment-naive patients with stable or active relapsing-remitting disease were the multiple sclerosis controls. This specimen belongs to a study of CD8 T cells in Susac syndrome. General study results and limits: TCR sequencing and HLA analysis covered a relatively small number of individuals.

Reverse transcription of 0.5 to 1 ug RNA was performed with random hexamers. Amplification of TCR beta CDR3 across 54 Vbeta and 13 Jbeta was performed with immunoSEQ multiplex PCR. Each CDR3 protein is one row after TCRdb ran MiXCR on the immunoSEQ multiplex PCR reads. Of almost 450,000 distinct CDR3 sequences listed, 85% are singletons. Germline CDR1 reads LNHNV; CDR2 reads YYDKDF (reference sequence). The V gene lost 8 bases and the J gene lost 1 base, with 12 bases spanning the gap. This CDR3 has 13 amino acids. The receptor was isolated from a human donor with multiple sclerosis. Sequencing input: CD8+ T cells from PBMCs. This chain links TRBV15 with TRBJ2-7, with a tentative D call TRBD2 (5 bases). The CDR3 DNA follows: TGTGCCACCCTAGAGGGCAGGTCCTACGAGCAGTACTTC. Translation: CATLEGRSYEQYF.